This passage covers 4 T cell receptor beta chains from one sample sequenced in a study of blood T cell repertoires in COVID-19. Profiling relied on immunoSEQ multiplex PCR, and the TCRdb table lists in-frame clones only, not all of them. This sample has some 260,000 clones, with over 75% found just once. The sequencing input was peripheral blood. The receptors come from a woman aged 70 to 79 with COVID-19, enrolled during active disease.

The V and J genes are TRBV2 and TRBJ1-2, with D tentatively TRBD1 (6 bases). Germline-derived CDR1 and CDR2 are SNHLY and FYNNEI. Trimming shortened V by 5 bases and J by 8 bases, and 15 bases separated the two germline ends. The CDR3 contains 13 residues. The CDR3 DNA reads as TGTGCCAGCAGTCCGGTCGCAGGGGTCGGCTACACCTTC. Its protein product is CASSPVAGVGYTF.

The chain combines TRBV19 with TRBJ1-1; weak D call: TRBD1 (5 bases). Trimming took off 11 bases at V and 3 bases at J, with 16 bases between the two ends. The CDR3 loop spans 13 amino acids. Germline assignment: CDR1 LNHDA and CDR2 SQIVND (reference sequence). CDR3 sequence: CASARRGYTEAFF. CDR3 DNA sequence: TGTGCCTCTGCCAGGAGGGGATACACTGAAGCTTTCTTT.

The chain combines TRBV7-6 with TRBJ2-3; 10 bases match TRBD2. Germline-derived CDR1 and CDR2 are SGHVS and FNYEAQ. There are 15 residues in the CDR3. V lost 7 bases to trimming and J lost 3 bases; unmatched junction nucleotides: 7. The CDR3 sequence: CASTLAGEPTDTQYF. CDR3 bases: TGTGCCAGCACCCTAGCGGGAGAGCCGACAGATACGCAGTATTTT.

The chain uses TRBV7-9 and TRBJ1-6; D might be TRBD1 (5 bases). Germline CDR1 is SEHNR and CDR2 is FQNEAQ (reference sequence). The CDR3 is 14 amino acids. The V gene lost 5 bases and the J gene lost 4 bases, with 9 bases spanning the gap. Here the CDR3 reads CASSAGGYNSPLHF. The DNA for the CDR3 is TGTGCCAGCAGCGCCGGGGGTTATAATTCACCCCTCCACTTT.